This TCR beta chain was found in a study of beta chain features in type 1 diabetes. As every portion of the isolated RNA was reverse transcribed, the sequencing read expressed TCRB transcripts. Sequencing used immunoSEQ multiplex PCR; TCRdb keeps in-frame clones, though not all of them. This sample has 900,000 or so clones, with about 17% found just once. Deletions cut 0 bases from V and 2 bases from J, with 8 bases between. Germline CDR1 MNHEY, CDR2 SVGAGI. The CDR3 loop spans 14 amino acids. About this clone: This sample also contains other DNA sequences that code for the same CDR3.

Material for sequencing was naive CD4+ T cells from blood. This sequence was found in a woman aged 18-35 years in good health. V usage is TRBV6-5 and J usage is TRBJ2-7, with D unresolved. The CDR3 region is CASSYSAGAYEQYF. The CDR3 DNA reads TGTGCCAGCAGTTACTCGGCAGGAGCCTACGAGCAGTACTTC.